These 3 T cell receptor beta chains were sequenced from one sample in a study of human T cells and chemical hapten exposure. Time point in this sample: patch test 3, about 24 weeks after DPC sensitization. Treatment noted: therapeutic diphenylcyclopropenone sensitization with weekly scalp DPC. Via MiXCR, TCRdb re-called the RACE reads, giving one row per CDR3 protein. The sample shows about 84,000 distinct CDR3 sequences, approximately 10% of them seen only once. Sequences were derived from whole blood, sampled in connection with sensitization to the hapten diphenylcyclopropenone (DPC). The origin of the receptors is a woman in her forties or fifties with alopecia areata. Some clones in this sample may be carry-over from other donors' samples.

The chain employs TRBV10-3 and TRBJ2-7; 9 bases are shared with TRBD2. The CDR3 is made up of 14 amino acids. V gave up 5 bases and J gave up 3 bases; unmatched junction bases: 5. The germline V gene has CDR1 ENHRY and CDR2 SYGVKD. CDR3 amino acids: CAISSASGDYEQYF. DNA of the CDR3: TGTGCCATCAGTTCCGCTAGCGGGGACTACGAGCAGTACTTC.

V usage is TRBV4-1 and J usage is TRBJ2-5; D is unresolved. The ends were cut back, 1 base at V and 0 bases at J, with 6 bases in the middle. The CDR3 runs 14 residues. Germline V gene lookup returns CDR1 MGHRA and CDR2 YSYEKL. In DNA form, the CDR3 reads TGCGCCAGCAGCCAAGCTTTGGACCAAGAGACCCAGTACTTC. This gives the protein CASSQALDQETQYF.

This clonotype showed up many times. The chain couples TRBV29-1 to TRBJ1-4, with TRBD1 matching 8 bases. V was pared by 4 bases and J by 1 base, with 17 bases of the junction left unmatched. The germline V gene has CDR1 SQVTM and CDR2 ANQGSEA. This CDR3 has 19 residues. The CDR3 nucleotides read TGCAGCGTTGGGCTTGACCGGACAGGGTTACGTGGAACTAATGAAAAACTGTTTTTT. Its protein product is CSVGLDRTGLRGTNEKLFF.